The 3 T cell receptor beta chains presented below share a single source sample, sequenced in a study of blood T cell repertoires in COVID-19. Sequencing was performed with immunoSEQ multiplex PCR; in TCRdb, only in-frame clones are kept and a portion is missing. The sample contains some 200,000 clones, about nine tenths of which appear only once. Material for sequencing was peripheral blood. Receptor source: a woman in her 70s with acute or convalescent COVID-19.

In nucleotides, the CDR3 is TGTGCCAGCGGAGCACAGGGGAGGAACACCGGGGAGCTGTTTTTT. Translating it yields CASGAQGRNTGELFF. This chain uses TRBV6-5 with TRBJ2-2; 7 positions agree with TRBD1. Germline-derived CDR1 and CDR2 are MNHEY and SVGAGI. Losses at the gene ends were 8 bases for V and 1 base for J; bases not matched to a gene: 7. The CDR3 runs to 15 residues.

This clone was counted once. The chain uses TRBV18 and TRBJ2-1; the match to TRBD2 covers 11 bases. CDR3 length: 15 residues. Germline lookup yields CDR1 KGHSH and CDR2 LQKENI. Losses at the gene ends were 4 bases for V and 7 bases for J; bases not matched to a gene: 6. This CDR3 reads CASSQPGLAVNEQFF. The CDR3, as DNA: TGTGCCAGCTCACAACCGGGACTAGCGGTGAATGAGCAGTTCTTC.

The chain joins TRBV5-1 to TRBJ2-7; 9 nucleotides agree with TRBD1. Germline trimming cut 6 bases from V and 3 bases from J; bases unmatched to any gene: 10. The CDR3 sequence is 15 residues long. Germline values: CDR1 SGHRS, CDR2 YFSETQ. The CDR3 protein is CASTSQPGQGYEQYF. The CDR3 DNA is TGCGCCAGCACCTCACAGCCGGGACAGGGCTACGAGCAGTACTTC.